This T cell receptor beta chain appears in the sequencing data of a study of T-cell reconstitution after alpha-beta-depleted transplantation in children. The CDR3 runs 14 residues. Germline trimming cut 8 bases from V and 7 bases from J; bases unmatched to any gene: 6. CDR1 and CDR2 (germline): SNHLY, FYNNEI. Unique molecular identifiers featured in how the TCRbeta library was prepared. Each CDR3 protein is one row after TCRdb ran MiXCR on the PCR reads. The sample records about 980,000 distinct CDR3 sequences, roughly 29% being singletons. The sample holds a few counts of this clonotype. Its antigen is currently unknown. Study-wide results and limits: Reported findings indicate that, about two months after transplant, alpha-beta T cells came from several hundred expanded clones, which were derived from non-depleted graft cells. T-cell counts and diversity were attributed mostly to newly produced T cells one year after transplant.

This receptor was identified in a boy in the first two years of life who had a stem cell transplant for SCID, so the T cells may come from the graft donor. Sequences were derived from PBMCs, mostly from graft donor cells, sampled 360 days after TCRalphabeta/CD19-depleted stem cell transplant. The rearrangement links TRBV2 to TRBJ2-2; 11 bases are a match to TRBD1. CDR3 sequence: CASGQGAGDGELFF. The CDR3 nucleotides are TGTGCCAGCGGACAGGGGGCTGGTGACGGGGAGCTGTTTTTT.